The rows below give T cell receptor beta chains drawn from one sample of a study of T cells in Graves' hyperthyroidism and ophthalmopathy. From the multiplex PCR reads, TCRdb called clonotypes with MiXCR, one entry per CDR3 protein. The data contain almost 350,000 distinct CDR3 sequences, over 15% of them seen just once; the ten biggest clones take up around 15%. The material sequenced was blood. The source of these receptors is a woman aged 40 to 55 with Graves' ophthalmopathy. CDR3s include the opening cysteine and the closing phenylalanine or tryptophan. The D gene is left open where the match is weak. Clone size, where shown, is once, few, many, or a class for clones that have expanded.

many,TRBV19,TRBD1,TRBJ1-2,TGTGCCAGCCGGGACAGGGGGCTGGGTTACTATGGCTACACCTTC,CASRDRGLGYYGYTF
.,TRBV12-3/TRBV12-4,TRBD1,TRBJ1-5,TGTGCCAGCAGCCTAGGGACAGGGGCTCAGCCCCAGCATTTT,CASSLGTGAQPQHF
many,TRBV4-3,TRBD2,TRBJ2-2,TGCGCCAGCAGCCCTAACGCCTGGACTAGCGCAAACACCGGGGAGCTGTTTTTT,CASSPNAWTSANTGELFF
once,TRBV6-1,.,TRBJ1-1,TGTGCCAGCCGAGCAGGGACGGCCATGAGCACTGAAGCTTTCTTT,CASRAGTAMSTEAFF
.,TRBV10-3,.,TRBJ2-5,TGTGCCATCAGTGAGTCTTGGGAGACCCAGTACTTC,CAISESWETQYF
many,TRBV27,.,TRBJ1-5,TGTGCCAGCAGCGGCAGGGGATATCAGCCCCAGCATTTT,CASSGRGYQPQHF
.,TRBV6-1,.,TRBJ1-5,TGTGCCAGCAGCCCGAACAGGGTAGATCAGCCCCAGCATTTT,CASSPNRVDQPQHF
.,TRBV28,TRBD1,TRBJ1-1,TGTGCCAGCAGTGCCCGGACAGGAGGGGGAGCTTTCTTT,CASSARTGGGAFF
many,TRBV12-3/TRBV12-4,.,TRBJ2-7,TGTGCCAGCAGTTCTTCACAGACCGGCTCCTACGAGCAGTACTTC,CASSSSQTGSYEQYF
many,TRBV11-1,.,TRBJ2-7,TGTGCCAGCAGCCCTCGGGCCGCGCGGGAGCAGTACTTC,CASSPRAAREQYF
many,TRBV9,TRBD1,TRBJ1-6,TGTGCCAGCAGCGAAACGGGACAGCTATCTCCCCTCCACTTT,CASSETGQLSPLHF
many,TRBV12-3/TRBV12-4,TRBD1,TRBJ1-1,TGTGCCAGCAGTCGCGACAGGGGAGAGACTTTAACTCAAGCTTTCTTT,CASSRDRGETLTQAFF
many,TRBV12-3/TRBV12-4,.,TRBJ1-5,TGTGCCAGCGGACGGGGCGTGGAGCCCCAGCATTTT,CASGRGVEPQHF
.,TRBV24-1,.,TRBJ2-3,TGTGCCACCACCGCAGGGAGTGGAGCAGATACGCAGTATTTT,CATTAGSGADTQYF
many,TRBV12-3/TRBV12-4,.,TRBJ1-5,TGTGCCAGCAGTTTTATGGGGGATCAGGTTCAGCCCCAGCATTTT,CASSFMGDQVQPQHF
.,TRBV6-1,.,TRBJ2-5,TGTGCCAGCACAGCTTACGCTGATGGGGAGACCCAGTACTTC,CASTAYADGETQYF
many,TRBV5-6,.,TRBJ1-1,TGTGCCAGCAGCTTGGCCGGGCAGTTAACTGAAGCTTTCTTT,CASSLAGQLTEAFF
many,TRBV4-1,TRBD1,TRBJ1-5,TGCGCCAGCAGACGGACAGGGGGAAATCAGCCCCAGCATTTT,CASRRTGGNQPQHF
.,TRBV6-1,TRBD1,TRBJ1-5,TGTGCCAGCAGTCAGGGGGCAGGTCAGCCCCAGCATTTT,CASSQGAGQPQHF
many,TRBV20-1,.,TRBJ2-5,TGCAGTGCAGGGAACCAAGAGACCCAGTACTTC,CSAGNQETQYF
many,TRBV29-1,.,TRBJ1-2,TGCAGCGTCTACAGCTATGGCTACACCTTC,CSVYSYGYTF
many,TRBV15,TRBD2,TRBJ2-5,TGTGCCACCAGCAGAACTAGCGGGGCGCAGGAGACCCAGTACTTC,CATSRTSGAQETQYF
many,TRBV7-2,TRBD2,TRBJ2-7,TGTGCCAGCAGCTTTTCAGCGGGGCCCTACGAGCAGTACTTC,CASSFSAGPYEQYF
.,TRBV11-2,TRBD2,TRBJ2-7,TGTGCCAGCAGCCGACAAGCGGGGGTATCCTACGAGCAGTACTTC,CASSRQAGVSYEQYF